Each of the 31 T cell receptor beta chains below was sequenced from the same sample in a study of T cells in Graves' hyperthyroidism and ophthalmopathy. RNA transcripts provided the source from which TCR beta CDR3 regions were amplified. The primer set for the first-round RT-PCR of the TCR CDR3 was HTBI. MiXCR, applied by TCRdb to the multiplex PCR reads, yields one record per CDR3 protein. The sample consists of about 590,000 distinct CDR3 sequences, approximately 14% of them appearing once. Input material: blood. These receptors were obtained from a woman aged 25 to 45 with Graves' hyperthyroidism.

Details on this clonotype: The junction departs from germline at one end; a sequencing error may be responsible. The V gene is TRBV6-2 or TRBV6-3, the J gene TRBJ1-1; a possible D gene is TRBD1 (6 bases). This CDR3 contains 15 residues. Germline loops: CDR1 MNHEY, CDR2 SVGEGT. The CDR3 here is CTSIKRGLSDAEAFF. In nucleotides, the CDR3 is TGTACCAGCATCAAAAGGGGGTTATCGGACGCTGAAGCTTTCTTT.

This clonotype was seen a handful of times. The V call is TRBV24-1, the J call TRBJ2-5; 10 bases line up with TRBD1. Germline assignment: CDR1 KGHDR and CDR2 SFDVKD. The CDR3 has 16 amino acids. With 5 bases clipped from V and 4 bases from J, the junction kept 9 bases outside the gene matches. The CDR3, as DNA: TGTGCCACCAGTGGTTGGGACAGGGGAGCACCAGAGACCCAGTACTTC. This encodes CATSGWDRGAPETQYF.

This clonotype has more than one count but fewer than ten. The J gene is TRBJ2-1, the V gene TRBV20-1, with D hard to call. Per the germline V gene, CDR1 is DFQATT and CDR2 is SNEGSKA (reference sequence). V was pared by 3 bases and J by 0 bases, with 9 bases between. The CDR3 totals 14 residues. The chain's CDR3 is CSASSSYSYNEQFF. The CDR3 nucleotides read TGCAGTGCTAGTTCCTCCTACTCCTACAATGAGCAGTTCTTC.

This clonotype was counted many times. The V gene is TRBV18, the J gene TRBJ1-1, with no clear D. The CDR3 loop spans 14 amino acids. Trimming took 2 bases from V and 1 from J, leaving 8 bases between them. The germline gives CDR1 KGHSH, CDR2 LQKENI. CDR3: CASSPMSGNTEAFF. DNA of the CDR3: TGTGCCAGCTCACCAATGTCGGGGAACACTGAAGCTTTCTTT.

This chain uses TRBV20-1 with TRBJ2-1; 10 bases match TRBD1. Germline lookup yields CDR1 DFQATT and CDR2 SNEGSKA (reference sequence). The CDR3 contains 14 residues. Trimming took 6 bases from V and 12 from J; bases not matched to a gene: 14. The CDR3 nucleotides are TGCAGTGCGATTACCCGGGACAGGGGTTCCGGGCAGTTCTTC. Protein: CSAITRDRGSGQFF.

The chain couples TRBV6-2 or TRBV6-3 to TRBJ1-1, with 9 bases fitting TRBD1. Per germline, CDR1 MNHEY and CDR2 SVGEGT. With 5 bases clipped from V and 7 bases from J, the junction kept 5 bases outside the gene matches. This CDR3 comprises 13 residues. The CDR3 here is CASSDGQGFEAFF. As DNA, the CDR3 is TGTGCCAGCAGTGATGGACAGGGGTTTGAAGCTTTCTTT.

This clonotype showed up many times. The chain employs TRBV28 and TRBJ1-2; D is perhaps TRBD1 (5 bases). CDR1 and CDR2 from the germline V gene are MDHEN and SYDVKM. The CDR3 sequence is 15 residues long. V shed 6 bases and J shed 4 bases, with 18 bases lying between them. The chain's CDR3 is CASSLFKGALYGYTF. CDR3 DNA sequence: TGTGCCAGCAGCCTGTTTAAAGGGGCCCTCTATGGCTACACCTTC.

This rearrangement joins TRBV20-1 to TRBJ2-1; D ambiguous. With the DNA end fitting TRBJ2-7 better, the J assignment may be wrong. Germline V gene lookup returns CDR1 DFQATT and CDR2 SNEGSKA (reference sequence). The CDR3 has 12 residues. This chain's CDR3 is CSAPRLSNEQYF. CDR3 DNA sequence: TGCAGTGCCCCGAGACTGTCCAATGAGCAGTACTTC.

V and J are TRBV7-8 and TRBJ2-7, with 7 bases identical to TRBD1. Germline V gives CDR1 SGHVS, CDR2 FQNEAQ. Trimming took 1 base from V and 6 from J; bases not matched to a gene: 6. CDR3 length equals 14 residues. The CDR3 protein is CASSLGKDRAEQYF. The DNA for the CDR3 is TGTGCCAGCAGCTTAGGGAAAGACAGGGCCGAGCAGTACTTC.

This clonotype was seen only a few times. The chain has TRBV7-8 and TRBJ2-5, with TRBD2 identical over 13 bases. The V gene's germline CDR1 is SGHVS and CDR2 FQNEAQ. This CDR3 is 16 amino acids long. The V and J ends lost 5 bases and 5 bases, in that order; junction bases with no gene match: 8. CDR3 DNA sequence: TGTGCCAGCAGCGCAGGACTAGCGGGAGAGAGGGAGACCCAGTACTTC. Residues: CASSAGLAGERETQYF.

This clonotype was seen at least ten times. J is TRBJ1-2 and V is TRBV11-2; D is undetermined. The CDR3 length is 14 residues. Germline CDR1 reads SGHAT; CDR2 reads FQNNGV. V lost 2 bases and J 2 bases, leaving 9 bases between the germline ends. This CDR3 is CASSLSPGNYGYTF. The CDR3 coding sequence is TGTGCCAGCAGCTTATCACCGGGCAACTATGGCTACACCTTC.

Ten or more counts support this clonotype. V usage is TRBV12-3 or TRBV12-4 and J usage is TRBJ2-1, with D possibly being TRBD1 or TRBD2 (7 bases each). The CDR3 totals 19 residues. V was clipped by 3 bases and J by 7 bases, with 28 bases between them. DNA of the CDR3: TGTGCCAGCAGTTTTAAGACAGGGAGGGTCGCGTTTGTGTTGAATGAGCAGTTCTTC. Encoded protein: CASSFKTGRVAFVLNEQFF.

In this sample, this clonotype turned up a few times. The J gene is TRBJ2-3, the V gene TRBV7-9, with 10 nucleotides matching TRBD2. Per the germline V gene, CDR1 is SEHNR and CDR2 is FQNEAQ (reference sequence). V dropped 5 bases and J dropped 6; count of bases not matched to a gene: 2. The CDR3 runs to 13 residues. CDR3 residues: CASSGAGGDTQYF. CDR3 DNA: TGTGCCAGCAGCGGAGCGGGAGGGGATACGCAGTATTTT. Drawing the rest from reference TRBV7-9 and TRBJ2-3, the complete variable domain is DTGVSQNPRHKITKRGQNVTFRCDPISEHNRLYWYRQTLGQGPEFLTYFQNEAQLEKSRLLSDRFSAERPKGSFSTLEIQRTEQGDSAMYLCASSGAGGDTQYFGPGTRLTVL.

In this sample, this clonotype turned up a few times. This clone may be a read error of a much larger clone one base away. Here the CDR3 reads CASSSTSTTSGRAHEQYF. In DNA, the CDR3 is TGTGCCAGCAGCTCCACTTCCACGACTAGCGGGAGGGCCCACGAGCAGTACTTC. J is TRBJ2-7 and V is TRBV11-2; 14 nucleotides line up with TRBD2. In germline, CDR1 is SGHAT, CDR2 FQNNGV. The ends lost 4 bases at V and 5 bases at J; junction bases unmatched: 13. This CDR3 has 18 residues. The variable domain in full, with the rest retrieved from reference TRBV11-2 and TRBJ2-7, is EAGVAQSPRYKIIEKRQSVAFWCNPISGHATLYWYQQILGQGPKLLIQFQNNGVVDDSQLPKDRFSAERLKGVDSTLKIQPAKLEDSAVYLCASSSTSTTSGRAHEQYFGPGTRLTVT.

The rearrangement links TRBV29-1 to TRBJ1-1; TRBD1 aligns across 8 bases. There are 15 residues in the CDR3. Unmatched junction bases numbered 7, after V lost 4 bases and J lost 0 bases. CDR1 is SQVTM and CDR2 is ANQGSEA in the germline V gene. CDR3 sequence reads: CSVGQGARMNTEAFF. The CDR3 nucleotides read TGCAGCGTTGGGCAGGGGGCTAGAATGAACACTGAAGCTTTCTTT.

The chain carries TRBV9 and TRBJ2-7; 10 bases match TRBD2. J lost 7 bases, V lost 4 bases, and 17 bases had no gene match. The germline CDR1 and CDR2 sequences are SGDLS and YYNGEE. CDR3 length equals 17 residues. The CDR3 sequence: CASSPPVSLAGVVEQYF. For the CDR3, the DNA is TGTGCCAGCAGCCCTCCGGTGTCCCTAGCGGGAGTGGTTGAGCAGTACTTC.

At least ten counts were recorded for this clonotype. The genes are TRBV5-5 and TRBJ2-4; a possible D gene is TRBD2 (6 bases). Trimming removed 0 bases at V and 0 bases at J, with 16 bases between. The CDR3 totals 18 residues. CDR1 SGHKS and CDR2 YYEKEE come from the germline V gene (reference sequence). This CDR3 reads CASSLEVGAGLAKNIQYF. CDR3 sequence (DNA): TGTGCCAGCAGCTTGGAAGTAGGGGCGGGATTAGCCAAAAACATTCAGTACTTC.

V usage is TRBV20-1 and J usage is TRBJ2-7; 14 bases agree with TRBD2. The V segment lost 5 bases and the J segment 6 bases; nucleotides outside the gene matches: 15. Germline lookup yields CDR1 DFQATT and CDR2 SNEGSKA (reference sequence). The CDR3 totals 17 residues. The DNA of the CDR3 is TGCAGTGCTTCGGGACTAGCGGGAGTAATTACCTCTTTCGAGCAGTACTTC. Translating it yields CSASGLAGVITSFEQYF.

There are many counts of this clonotype. The rearrangement joins TRBV7-9 to TRBJ2-7; 10 bases line up with TRBD1. This CDR3 spans 14 amino acids. J was trimmed by 5 bases and V by 8 bases; bases with no gene match: 9. Germline values: CDR1 SEHNR, CDR2 FQNEAQ (reference sequence). CDR3 sequence (DNA): TGTGCCAGCGCGACCGGGACAGGGGTTGACGAGCAGTACTTC. As protein: CASATGTGVDEQYF.

This clonotype was counted many times. The chain has TRBV6-2 or TRBV6-3 and TRBJ2-7; 9 bases agree with TRBD1. Per germline, CDR1 MNHEY and CDR2 SVGEGT. The CDR3 spans 14 residues. Trimming at V came to 2 bases and at J to 2 bases, leaving 1 base not matched to a gene. CDR3 coding DNA: TGTGCCAGCAGTTACGGGGACAGGGCCTACGAGCAGTACTTC. It is translated as CASSYGDRAYEQYF.

V and J are TRBV12-3 or TRBV12-4 and TRBJ2-7; possibly TRBD1 for D (6 bases). The CDR3 sequence is 17 residues long. V was cut by 5 bases and J by 2 bases, with 22 bases left in between. CDR3 in amino acids: CASSLMVGGQGTYEQYF. DNA of the CDR3: TGTGCCAGCAGTCTCATGGTCGGAGGTCAGGGGACCTACGAGCAGTACTTC.

This CDR3 is CASSRSLGGQPQHF. The CDR3 DNA reads TGCGCCAGCAGCCGAAGCCTTGGGGGACAGCCCCAGCATTTT. The rearrangement joins TRBV4-3 to TRBJ1-5, with TRBD1 as a possible D gene (5 bases). Germline V CDR1 and CDR2: LGHNA, YSLEER. V lost 4 bases and J 7 bases, leaving 14 bases between the germline ends. The CDR3 totals 14 residues.

With respect to this clonotype: It may be a read error: a sequence one base away is much more abundant. The chain is built from TRBV27 and TRBJ2-1; the match to TRBD2 covers 10 bases. The length of the CDR3 is 18 residues. From germline, CDR1 is MNHEY and CDR2 SMNVEV (reference sequence). CDR3 sequence reads: CACSFGGLAGDLYNEQFF. The DNA for the CDR3 is TGTGCCTGCAGTTTTGGCGGGCTAGCGGGAGATCTCTACAATGAGCAGTTCTTC.

The J gene is TRBJ2-5, the V gene TRBV7-8; TRBD2 is a possible D gene (5 bases). V shed 1 base and J shed 2 bases, with 11 bases lying between them. The germline V gene has CDR1 SGHVS and CDR2 FQNEAQ. There are 15 residues in the CDR3. This CDR3 reads CASSLVGSGQETQYF. CDR3 sequence (DNA): TGTGCCAGCAGCTTAGTCGGATCGGGACAAGAGACCCAGTACTTC.

The chain uses TRBV6-1 and TRBJ1-2; D gene uncertain. The CDR3 is made up of 13 amino acids. The ends were cut back, 7 bases at V and 5 bases at J, with 14 bases in the middle. The germline V gene encodes CDR1 MNHNS and CDR2 SASEGT. DNA of the CDR3: TGTGCCAGCACTCGTGGACCCAAGTATGGCTACACCTTC. Translation: CASTRGPKYGYTF.

The chain couples TRBV9 to TRBJ2-3; TRBD2 might be the D (5 bases). The germline gives CDR1 SGDLS, CDR2 YYNGEE. The CDR3 totals 13 residues. Trimming stripped 0 bases from V and 10 bases from J, with 12 bases between. CDR3 nucleotides: TGTGCCAGCAGCGTAGCCCCTAGGGAGCCGCAGTATTTT. It is translated as CASSVAPREPQYF.

The table lists this clonotype with many counts. CDR3 coding DNA: TGTGCCAGCAGTCGCCGGGACTATAGTGAGGGAGAGACCCAGTACTTC. This sequence encodes CASSRRDYSEGETQYF. V and J are TRBV6-2 or TRBV6-3 and TRBJ2-5, with 7 positions matching TRBD2. The CDR3 is 16 residues long. Germline loops: CDR1 MNHEY, CDR2 SVGEGT. The V and J ends lost 5 bases and 4 bases, in that order; junction bases with no gene match: 13.

In this sample, this clonotype turned up a few times. The rearrangement uses TRBV2 and TRBJ2-6; TRBD2 agrees at 7 bases. Per germline, CDR1 SNHLY and CDR2 FYNNEI. CDR3 length equals 16 residues. The V gene end was trimmed by 10 bases and the J gene end by 0 bases; junction bases not matched to a gene: 9. CDR3 nucleotide sequence: TGTGCCACCAAACGGGGGGAGCCCTCTGGGGCCAACGTCCTGACTTTC. Translated, it gives CATKRGEPSGANVLTF.

This clonotype was seen more than once but under ten times. The CDR3 sequence: CASSSELISGNTIYF. CDR3 in DNA: TGTGCCAGCAGCTCGGAACTCATCTCTGGAAACACCATATATTTT. The chain employs TRBV7-9 and TRBJ1-3, with D unresolved. The V and J ends lost 4 bases and 0 bases respectively, with 10 bases between them. This CDR3 contains 15 residues. In germline, CDR1 is SEHNR, CDR2 FQNEAQ (reference sequence).

This clonotype was counted at least ten times. The chain is built from TRBV7-9 and TRBJ1-2; D might be TRBD1 (5 bases). The CDR3 is 14 amino acids. In germline, CDR1 is SEHNR, CDR2 FQNEAQ (reference sequence). Trimming pared 3 bases from V and 2 bases from J, leaving 10 bases between. CDR3 nucleotide sequence: TGTGCCAGCAGCTTTAGTTGGGGGAACTATGGCTACACCTTC. Amino acids: CASSFSWGNYGYTF.

About this clonotype: Mismatch with germline at one junction end may stem from a read error. The chain couples TRBV7-3 to TRBJ2-3; D is ambiguous. The CDR3 consists of 14 residues. Germline assignment: CDR1 SGHTA and CDR2 FQGTGA. CDR3 protein: CASSSSGVGDTQYF. The DNA of the CDR3 is TGCGCCAGCAGCTCGTCGGGTGTGGGAGATACGCAGTATTTT. Using reference TRBV7-3 and TRBJ2-3 for the parts outside the CDR3, the full variable domain is GAGVSQTPSNKVTEKGKYVELRCDPISGHTALYWYRQSLGQGPEFLIYFQGTGAADDSGLPNDRFFAVRPEGSVSTLKIQRTERGDSAVYLCASSSSGVGDTQYFGPGTRLTVL.